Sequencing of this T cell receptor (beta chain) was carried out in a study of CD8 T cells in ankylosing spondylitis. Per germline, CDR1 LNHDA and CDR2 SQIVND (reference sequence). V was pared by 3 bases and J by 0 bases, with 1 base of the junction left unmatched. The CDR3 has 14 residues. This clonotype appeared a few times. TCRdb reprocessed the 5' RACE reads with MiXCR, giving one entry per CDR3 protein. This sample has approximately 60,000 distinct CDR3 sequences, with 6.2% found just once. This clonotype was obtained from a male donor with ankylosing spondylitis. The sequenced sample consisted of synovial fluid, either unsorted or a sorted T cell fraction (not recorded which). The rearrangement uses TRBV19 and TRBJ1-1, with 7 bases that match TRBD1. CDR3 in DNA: TGTGCCAGTAGTATGGGACAGATGAACACTGAAGCTTTCTTT. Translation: CASSMGQMNTEAFF.